This entry is about one T cell receptor beta chain. What it binds is unknown. This entry belongs to a study of T cell responses to AZD1222 COVID-19 vaccine. The method was immunoSEQ multiplex PCR; TCRdb's version includes in-frame clones alone and lacks a portion of them. The sample includes some 160,000 clones, approximately 90% of them seen just once. General study points: The donors showed a predominance of white British ancestry and of females, with possible underestimation of clonal diversity. Dominant CD4 TCR responses targeted spike regions 160-218 and 743-854. Nearly half of the spike-specific TCRs reportedly recognize variant regions that carry no mutations.

Germline CDR1 reads LNHNV; CDR2 reads YYDKDF (reference sequence). The CDR3 totals 14 residues. With 0 bases removed from V and 2 bases from J, the gap between germline ends came to 6 bases. This chain joins TRBV15 and TRBJ2-3; D gene uncertain. The material was peripheral blood, obtained on day 0 of AZD1222 vaccination. The clonotype was recovered from an adult in good health. CDR3: CATSRDRPTDTQYF. The CDR3 bases are TGTGCCACCAGCAGAGATCGGCCCACAGATACGCAGTATTTT.